This T cell receptor beta chain appears in the sequencing data of a study of identical twins. Study conclusions and caveats: Surplus twin overlap in beta out-of-frame sequences was less pronounced.

TCRdb recomputed calls from the 5' RACE reads with MiXCR, one row per CDR3 protein. The sample records 250,000 or so distinct CDR3 sequences, about 12% being singletons. Comment on this clonotype: Its antigen remains unknown.

The sample was also reused in another study, on yellow fever vaccine responses in identical twins.

Material for sequencing was memory (CD45RO+) T cells sorted from blood. This TCR was sampled from a woman in her late teens or twenties in good health.

This CDR3 is CASSSLAGRGETQYF. The CDR3 nucleotides are TGTGCCAGCAGTTCTCTAGCGGGACGGGGGGAGACCCAGTACTTC. V and J are TRBV6-5 and TRBJ2-5; 9 bases line up with TRBD2. This CDR3 contains 15 residues. V lost 4 bases to trimming and J lost 5 bases; unmatched junction nucleotides: 8. Germline loops: CDR1 MNHEY, CDR2 SVGAGI.